The 20 T cell receptor beta chains in this list originate from one sample, sequenced in a study of Ad26.COV2.S vaccination and SARS-CoV-2 variants. Described treatment: about 20 received Ad26.COV2.S at low or high dose, single or two shots; 5 received placebo; per-sample allocation not given. Collection of samples fell on day 63 after the first vaccine or placebo injection. Profiled with immunoSEQ multiplex PCR; TCRdb holds only in-frame clones, not every one. The sample holds about 400,000 clones, roughly 90% seen once. Sequences were derived from peripheral blood, sampled in a trial of Ad26.COV2.S vaccine versus placebo. The receptors originated from a person between 18 and 59 years old who received the Ad26.COV2.S COVID-19 vaccine or a placebo.

The genes are TRBV28 and TRBJ2-7; D is perhaps TRBD2 (6 bases). V lost 8 bases and J 0 bases, leaving 20 bases between the germline ends. The CDR3 sequence is 16 residues long. Germline lookup yields CDR1 MDHEN and CDR2 SYDVKM. The CDR3 reads CASRTSEGPSSYEQYF. The CDR3 coding sequence is TGTGCCAGCCGCACCTCGGAGGGCCCTTCCTCCTACGAGCAGTACTTC.

The gene calls are TRBV9 and TRBJ1-2; D is ambiguous. V lost 4 bases to trimming and J lost 2 bases, with 12 bases between them. CDR1 is SGDLS, CDR2 YYNGEE, per germline. There are 14 residues in the CDR3. The CDR3 sequence is CASSPTPENYGYTF. The CDR3 bases are TGTGCCAGCAGCCCTACTCCAGAAAACTATGGCTACACCTTC.

The chain uses TRBV5-1 and TRBJ1-4; D is unclear. Germline CDR1 reads SGHRS; CDR2 reads YFSETQ. The CDR3 runs 15 residues. V was shortened by 0 bases and J by 0 bases, with 6 bases between the two germline ends. Written as DNA, the CDR3 is TGCGCCAGCAGCTTGGGGCCGTCAACTAATGAAAAACTGTTTTTT. This gives the protein CASSLGPSTNEKLFF.

This clone was seen once. V and J are TRBV15 and TRBJ1-5; D is uncertain. With 0 bases removed from V and 4 bases from J, the gap between germline ends came to 10 bases. The CDR3 extends over 15 amino acids. Germline V gives CDR1 LNHNV, CDR2 YYDKDF (reference sequence). CDR3 DNA sequence: TGTGCCACCAGCAGAGACCTCGTATCTAATCAGCCCCAGCATTTT. Amino acids: CATSRDLVSNQPQHF.

The chain uses TRBV28 and TRBJ1-6; tentative D call: TRBD1 (6 bases). Trimming removed 5 bases at V and 8 bases at J, with 13 bases between. Germline V gene data show CDR1 as MDHEN and CDR2 as SYDVKM. There are 14 residues in the CDR3. CDR3 residues: CASSDTGKDSPLHF. CDR3 DNA sequence: TGTGCCAGCAGTGATACAGGGAAGGATTCACCCCTCCACTTT. The full variable domain, in which reference TRBV28 and TRBJ1-6 provide the parts outside the CDR3, is DVKVTQSSRYLVKRTGEKVFLECVQDMDHENMFWYRQDPGLGLRLIYFSYDVKMKEKGDIPEGYSVSREKKERFSLILESASTNQTSMYLCASSDTGKDSPLHFGNGTRLTVT.

V usage is TRBV12-3 or TRBV12-4 and J usage is TRBJ1-2; no firm D call. CDR3 size: 11 residues. Trimming shortened V by 4 bases and J by 7 bases, and 7 bases separated the two germline ends. The CDR3 reads CASSSAAGYTF. The CDR3 DNA follows: TGTGCCAGCAGTTCCGCCGCTGGCTACACCTTC.

The chain uses TRBV28 and TRBJ1-3, with unresolved D. The ends were cut back, 6 bases at V and 0 bases at J, with 9 bases in the middle. CDR3 length: 14 amino acids. Germline loops: CDR1 MDHEN, CDR2 SYDVKM. As DNA, the CDR3 is TGTGCCAGCAGACCGAGAGGCTCTGGAAACACCATATATTTT. It yields the protein CASRPRGSGNTIYF.

J is TRBJ1-6 and V is TRBV15, with 7 nucleotides matching TRBD1. CDR1 LNHNV and CDR2 YYDKDF come from the germline V gene (reference sequence). V lost 3 bases and J lost 10; bases outside the gene matches: 6. There are 14 residues in the CDR3. This chain's CDR3 is CATSRQGDESPLHF. CDR3 coding DNA: TGTGCCACCAGCAGGCAGGGGGACGAGTCACCCCTCCACTTT. Looking up the rest from reference TRBV15 and TRBJ1-6 gives the full variable domain: DAMVIQNPRYQVTQFGKPVTLSCSQTLNHNVMYWYQQKSSQAPKLLFHYYDKDFNNEADTPDNFQSRRPNTSFCFLDIRSPGLGDTAMYLCATSRQGDESPLHFGNGTRLTVT.

The chain recombines TRBV24-1 with TRBJ1-2; 7 bases are shared with TRBD1. Looked up from germline, CDR1 is KGHDR and CDR2 is SFDVKD. Trimming cost V 4 bases and J 4 bases; bases outside gene matches: 2. The CDR3 sequence is 13 residues long. The CDR3 sequence is CATSDGQVYGYTF. The CDR3 DNA is TGTGCCACCAGTGACGGACAGGTCTATGGCTACACCTTC.

This chain links TRBV4-3 with TRBJ2-3, with 9 bases aligning to TRBD1. Germline loops: CDR1 LGHNA, CDR2 YSLEER. After removal of 0 bases from V and 7 bases from J, the junction contained 8 bases not matched to a gene. This CDR3 is 16 amino acids long. DNA for the CDR3: TGCGCCAGCAGCCAAGAACCGACAGGGGGGTCGTATACGCAGTATTTT. Protein sequence: CASSQEPTGGSYTQYF.

V gene TRBV9 combines with J gene TRBJ1-5; D is unresolved. Trimming pared 3 bases from V and 0 bases from J, leaving 22 bases between. CDR1 is SGDLS and CDR2 is YYNGEE in the germline V gene. The CDR3 runs to 19 residues. CDR3 in amino acids: CASSELRSLDLYSNQPQHF. For the CDR3, the DNA is TGTGCCAGCAGCGAGCTGAGAAGTCTGGATCTGTATAGCAATCAGCCCCAGCATTTT.

The chain recombines TRBV7-2 with TRBJ1-2; tentatively, D is TRBD1 (5 bases). Germline-derived CDR1 and CDR2 are SGHTA and FQGNSA. The CDR3 consists of 13 residues. V shed 1 base and J shed 4 bases, with 7 bases lying between them. CDR3 in amino acids: CASSLVGAYGYTF. The CDR3 coding sequence is TGTGCCAGCAGCTTAGTAGGGGCCTATGGCTACACCTTC.

The V call is TRBV7-9, the J call TRBJ2-7; D may be TRBD2 (7 bases). CDR1 and CDR2 (germline): SEHNR, FQNEAQ (reference sequence). V was cut by 1 base and J by 6 bases, with 22 bases left in between. The CDR3 runs 17 residues. CDR3 nucleotides: TGTGCCAGCAGCTTAGGGGCGGGGGCGACCCGTTTGCTCGAGCAGTACTTC. Protein product: CASSLGAGATRLLEQYF.

For the CDR3, the DNA is TGTGCCAGCAGTAGGGGGACAGGGGGTGGGCCTAACTATGGCTACACCTTC. Amino acid sequence: CASSRGTGGGPNYGYTF. The V call is TRBV2, the J call TRBJ1-2; TRBD1 matches at 11 bases. Per the germline V gene, CDR1 is SNHLY and CDR2 is FYNNEI. Losses at the gene ends were 5 bases for V and 0 bases for J; bases not matched to a gene: 8. This CDR3 has 17 amino acids.

The V and J genes are TRBV14 and TRBJ2-1, with D unclear. V lost 1 base, J lost 1 base, and 8 bases lay in between. Germline CDR1 and CDR2: SGHDN and FVKESK. This CDR3 has 15 amino acids. The CDR3, as DNA: TGTGCCAGCAGCCAAGGGCCCCGATCCTACAATGAGCAGTTCTTC. Translating gives CASSQGPRSYNEQFF.

The genes are TRBV5-1 and TRBJ1-1, with D perhaps TRBD1 (5 bases). The V and J ends lost 7 bases and 0 bases respectively, with 10 bases between them. CDR1 is SGHRS and CDR2 is YFSETQ in the germline V gene. The CDR3 runs 13 residues. CDR3 in DNA: TGCGCCAGCCGGGGGGGTATGAACACTGAAGCTTTCTTT. Amino acid sequence: CASRGGMNTEAFF.

V is TRBV5-5 and J is TRBJ1-2; no clear D. V shed 2 bases and J shed 2 bases, with 13 bases lying between them. CDR1 SGHKS and CDR2 YYEKEE come from the germline V gene (reference sequence). The CDR3 consists of 15 residues. The CDR3 reads CASSLSPRPNYGYTF. The CDR3 coding sequence is TGTGCCAGCAGCTTATCTCCCCGCCCCAACTATGGCTACACCTTC. Full variable domain (missing parts from reference TRBV5-5 and TRBJ1-2): DAGVTQSPTHLIKTRGQQVTLRCSPISGHKSVSWYQQVLGQGPQFIFQYYEKEERGRGNFPDRFSARQFPNYSSELNVNALLLGDSALYLCASSLSPRPNYGYTFGSGTRLTVV.

The rearrangement uses TRBV7-2 and TRBJ2-1; a weak D match, TRBD2 (6 bases). The V gene's germline CDR1 is SGHTA and CDR2 FQGNSA. V was cut by 2 bases and J by 8 bases, with 10 bases left in between. The CDR3 spans 13 residues. CDR3 bases: TGTGCCAGCAGCTTAAGGGGAGGCGATGAGCAGTTCTTC. Translation: CASSLRGGDEQFF.

V and J are TRBV29-1 and TRBJ1-5; D is ambiguous. CDR3 length: 14 amino acids. Germline V lookup: CDR1 SQVTM, CDR2 ANQGSEA. V was clipped by 2 bases and J by 7 bases, with 15 bases between them. The CDR3 here is CSVEIPGSHQPQHF. The DNA for the CDR3 is TGCAGCGTTGAAATCCCGGGGAGCCACCAGCCCCAGCATTTT. Using reference TRBV29-1 and TRBJ1-5 for the parts outside the CDR3, the full variable domain is SAVISQKPSRDICQRGTSLTIQCQVDSQVTMMFWYRQQPGQSLTLIATANQGSEATYESGFVIDKFPISRPNLTFSTLTVSNMSPEDSSIYLCSVEIPGSHQPQHFGDGTRLSIL.

CDR3 sequence (DNA): TGTGCCAGCTCACCACCGCAGGGGAGAGCGGAGACCCAGTACTTC. Its translation is CASSPPQGRAETQYF. The rearrangement uses TRBV18 and TRBJ2-5; the D gene is possibly TRBD1 (6 bases). CDR3 size: 15 residues. The ends were cut back, 0 bases at V and 5 bases at J, with 13 bases in the middle. In germline, CDR1 is KGHSH, CDR2 LQKENI.